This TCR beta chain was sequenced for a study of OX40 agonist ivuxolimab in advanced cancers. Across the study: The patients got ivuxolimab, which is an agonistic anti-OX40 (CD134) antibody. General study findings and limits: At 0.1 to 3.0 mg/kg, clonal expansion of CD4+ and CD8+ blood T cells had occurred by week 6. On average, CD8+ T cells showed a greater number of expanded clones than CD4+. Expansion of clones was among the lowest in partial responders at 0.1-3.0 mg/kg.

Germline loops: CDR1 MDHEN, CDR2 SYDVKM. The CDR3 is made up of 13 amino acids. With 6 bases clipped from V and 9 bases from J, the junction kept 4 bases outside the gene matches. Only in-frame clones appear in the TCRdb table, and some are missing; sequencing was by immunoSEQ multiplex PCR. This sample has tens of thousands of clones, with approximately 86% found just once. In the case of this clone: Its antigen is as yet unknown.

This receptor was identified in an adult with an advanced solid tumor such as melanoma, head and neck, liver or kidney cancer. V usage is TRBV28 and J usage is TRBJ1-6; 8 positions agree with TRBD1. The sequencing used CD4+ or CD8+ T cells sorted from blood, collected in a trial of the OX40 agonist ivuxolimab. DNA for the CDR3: TGTGCCAGCAGGGCGGACAGGGTTTCACCCCTCCACTTT. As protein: CASRADRVSPLHF.